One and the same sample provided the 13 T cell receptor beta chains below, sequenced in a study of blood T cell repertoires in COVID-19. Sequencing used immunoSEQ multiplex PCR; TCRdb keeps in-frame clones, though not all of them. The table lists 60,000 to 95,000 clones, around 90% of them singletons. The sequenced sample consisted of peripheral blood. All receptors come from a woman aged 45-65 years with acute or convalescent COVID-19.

As DNA, the CDR3 is TGTGCCAGCAGCTTGGGGGTCGGGACAGGATACTATGGCTACACCTTC. Its translation is CASSLGVGTGYYGYTF. The gene calls are TRBV5-6 and TRBJ1-2, with TRBD1 matching 8 bases. The germline gives CDR1 SGHDT, CDR2 YYEEEE. The CDR3 loop spans 16 amino acids. The junction had 7 bases not matched to a gene; V was cut back by 0 bases and J by 3 bases.

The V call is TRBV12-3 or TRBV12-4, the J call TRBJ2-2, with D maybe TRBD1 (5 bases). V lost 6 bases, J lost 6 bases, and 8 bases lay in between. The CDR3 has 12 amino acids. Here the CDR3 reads CASSPGPGELFF. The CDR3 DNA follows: TGTGCCAGCAGCCCAGGGCCCGGGGAGCTGTTTTTT.

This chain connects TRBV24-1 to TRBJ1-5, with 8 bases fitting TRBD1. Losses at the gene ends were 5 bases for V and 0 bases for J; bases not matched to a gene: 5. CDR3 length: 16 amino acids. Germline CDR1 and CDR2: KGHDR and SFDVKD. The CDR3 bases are TGTGCCACCAGTGTTGACAGGGGCTATAGCAATCAGCCCCAGCATTTT. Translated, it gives CATSVDRGYSNQPQHF.

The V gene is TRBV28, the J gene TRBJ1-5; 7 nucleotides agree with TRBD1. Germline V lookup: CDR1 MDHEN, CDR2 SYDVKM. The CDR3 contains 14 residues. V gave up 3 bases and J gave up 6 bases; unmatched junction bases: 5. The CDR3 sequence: CASSLRQGGQPQHF. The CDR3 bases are TGTGCCAGCAGTTTGAGACAGGGAGGTCAGCCCCAGCATTTT.

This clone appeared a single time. For the CDR3, the DNA is TGTGCCACCAGCAGAGACAGTACTATGAACACTGAAGCTTTCTTT. It specifies CATSRDSTMNTEAFF. The chain carries TRBV15 and TRBJ1-1; D call uncertain. From germline, CDR1 is LNHNV and CDR2 YYDKDF (reference sequence). V lost 0 bases and J 0 bases, leaving 8 bases between the germline ends. The CDR3 runs 15 residues.

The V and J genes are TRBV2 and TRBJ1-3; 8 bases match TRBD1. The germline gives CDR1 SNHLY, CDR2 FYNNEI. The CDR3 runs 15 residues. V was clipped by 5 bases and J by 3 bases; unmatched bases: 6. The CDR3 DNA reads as TGTGCCAGCAGTTCCCAGGGGGCAGTTGGAAACACCATATATTTT. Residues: CASSSQGAVGNTIYF.

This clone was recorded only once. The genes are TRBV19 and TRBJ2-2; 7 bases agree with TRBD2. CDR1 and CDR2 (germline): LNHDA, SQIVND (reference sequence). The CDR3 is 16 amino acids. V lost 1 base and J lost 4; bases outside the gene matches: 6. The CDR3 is CASSIVHGGITGELFF. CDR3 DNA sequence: TGTGCCAGTAGTATAGTTCACGGGGGGATCACCGGGGAGCTGTTTTTT.

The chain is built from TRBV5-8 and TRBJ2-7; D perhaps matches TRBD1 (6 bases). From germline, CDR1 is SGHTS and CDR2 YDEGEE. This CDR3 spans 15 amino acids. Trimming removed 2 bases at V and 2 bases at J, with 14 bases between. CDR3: CASSLRGDTAYEQYF. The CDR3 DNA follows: TGTGCCAGCAGCTTAAGAGGGGACACAGCCTACGAGCAGTACTTC.

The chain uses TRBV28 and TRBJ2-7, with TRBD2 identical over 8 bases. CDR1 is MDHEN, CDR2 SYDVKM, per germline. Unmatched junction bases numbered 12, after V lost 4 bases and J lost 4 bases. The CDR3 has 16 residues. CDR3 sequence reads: CASSSPALAAKYEQYF. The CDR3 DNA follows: TGTGCCAGCAGTTCCCCGGCACTAGCGGCTAAATACGAGCAGTACTTC.

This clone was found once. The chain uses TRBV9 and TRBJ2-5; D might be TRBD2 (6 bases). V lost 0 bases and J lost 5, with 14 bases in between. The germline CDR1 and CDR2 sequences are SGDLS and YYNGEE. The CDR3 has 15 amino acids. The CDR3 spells CASSVDFGGSETQYF. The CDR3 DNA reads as TGTGCCAGCAGCGTAGATTTCGGGGGAAGCGAGACCCAGTACTTC.

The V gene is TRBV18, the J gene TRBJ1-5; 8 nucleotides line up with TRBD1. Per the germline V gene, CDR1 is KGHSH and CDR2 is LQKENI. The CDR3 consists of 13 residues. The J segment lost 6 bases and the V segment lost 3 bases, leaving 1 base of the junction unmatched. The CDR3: CASSPTGAQPQHF. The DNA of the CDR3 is TGTGCCAGCTCACCGACAGGGGCTCAGCCCCAGCATTTT.

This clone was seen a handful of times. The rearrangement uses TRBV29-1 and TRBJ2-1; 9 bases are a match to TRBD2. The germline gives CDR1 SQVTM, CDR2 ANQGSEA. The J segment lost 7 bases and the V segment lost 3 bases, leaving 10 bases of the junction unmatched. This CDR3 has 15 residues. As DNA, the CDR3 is TGCAGCGTTGATGAGACTAGCGGAAGGGATAATGAGCAGTTCTTC. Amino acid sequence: CSVDETSGRDNEQFF.

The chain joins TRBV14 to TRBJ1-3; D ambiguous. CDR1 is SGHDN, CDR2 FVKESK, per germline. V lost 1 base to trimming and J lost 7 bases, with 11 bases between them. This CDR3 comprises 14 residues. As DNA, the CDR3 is TGTGCCAGCAGCCAAGTCAGCGGGTTCAACACCATATATTTT. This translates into CASSQVSGFNTIYF.